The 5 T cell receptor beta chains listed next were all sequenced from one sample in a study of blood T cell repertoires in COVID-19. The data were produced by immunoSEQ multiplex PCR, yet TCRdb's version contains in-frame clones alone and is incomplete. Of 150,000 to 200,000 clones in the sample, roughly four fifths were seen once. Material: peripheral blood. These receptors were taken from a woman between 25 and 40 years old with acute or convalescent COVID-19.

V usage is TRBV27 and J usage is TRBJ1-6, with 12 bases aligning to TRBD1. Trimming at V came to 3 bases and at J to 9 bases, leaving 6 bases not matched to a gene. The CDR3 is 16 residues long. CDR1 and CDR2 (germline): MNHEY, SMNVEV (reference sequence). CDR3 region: CASSFGGTGGISPLHF. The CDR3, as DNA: TGTGCCAGCAGTTTTGGAGGGACAGGGGGCATTTCACCCCTCCACTTT.

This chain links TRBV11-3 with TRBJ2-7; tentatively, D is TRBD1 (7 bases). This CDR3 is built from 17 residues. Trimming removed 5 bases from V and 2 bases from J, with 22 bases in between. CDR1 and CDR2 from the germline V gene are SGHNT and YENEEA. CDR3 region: CASSQTNVPGGTYEQYF. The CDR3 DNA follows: TGTGCCAGCAGCCAGACAAACGTACCAGGGGGGACCTACGAGCAGTACTTC.

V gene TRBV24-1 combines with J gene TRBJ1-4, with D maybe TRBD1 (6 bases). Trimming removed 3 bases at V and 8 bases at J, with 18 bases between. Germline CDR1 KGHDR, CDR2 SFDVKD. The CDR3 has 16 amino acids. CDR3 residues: CATSDGLGQTGEKLFF. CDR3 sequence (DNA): TGTGCCACCAGTGATGGGCTCGGACAGACTGGGGAAAAACTGTTTTTT.

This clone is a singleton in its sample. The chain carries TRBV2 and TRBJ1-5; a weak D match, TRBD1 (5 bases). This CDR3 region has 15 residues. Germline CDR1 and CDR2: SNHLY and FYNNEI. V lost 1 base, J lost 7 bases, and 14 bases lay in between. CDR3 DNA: TGTGCCAGCAGTGAAGGGGCAGGTCAGGGACAGCCCCAGCATTTT. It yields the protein CASSEGAGQGQPQHF.

This CDR3 reads CASSLLGAYEQYF. The CDR3 DNA follows: TGTGCCAGCAGCTTACTAGGAGCCTACGAGCAGTACTTC. The J gene is TRBJ2-7, the V gene TRBV11-2; D remains unclear. V lost 2 bases, J lost 2 bases, and 7 bases lay in between. Looked up from germline, CDR1 is SGHAT and CDR2 is FQNNGV. The CDR3 runs to 13 residues. Drawing the rest from reference TRBV11-2 and TRBJ2-7, the complete variable domain is EAGVAQSPRYKIIEKRQSVAFWCNPISGHATLYWYQQILGQGPKLLIQFQNNGVVDDSQLPKDRFSAERLKGVDSTLKIQPAKLEDSAVYLCASSLLGAYEQYFGPGTRLTVT.